The sequence of this T cell receptor (beta chain) was determined in a study of human T cells and chemical hapten exposure (dated by TCRdb to about 2021). With regard to the full study: For sensitization, 2% DPC in acetone was applied to a 2 cm by 2 cm area of upper inner arm skin. Weekly therapeutic DPC doses were additionally applied to the scalp of patients throughout the roughly 23-week study period. Patch testing was performed on the upper back with Finn chambers containing 0.01% DPC, and the patch tests were scored after 6 days according to International Contact Dermatitis Research Group standards. The mostly female patient cohort included alopecia areata with under or over 50% scalp involvement, alopecia totalis and alopecia universalis. The libraries were sequenced as a pool, and the TCR yield per sample differed mostly because of small variations in library volumes within the pool. In alopecia patients, the study followed how the peripheral blood TCR repertoire changed in vivo over primary and secondary sensitization to diphenylcyclopropenone (DPC), a hapten. Blood samples were taken from patients before sensitization (week 0) and at 2, 6 and about 24 weeks after DPC sensitization. Nearly 30 alopecia patients gave blood for TCR sequencing at one to four time points (pre-sensitization, 2, 6 and 24 weeks).

Broader findings and caveats from the paper: Compared with pre-sensitization or healthy control sets, expanded TCRs formed significantly more large CDR3 similarity clusters, which is consistent with antigen-driven responses. All patients had alopecia, a presumed autoimmune disease, so their immune response might differ from that of healthy individuals. Patch test score was positively correlated with the number of PT1 expanded TCRs, with significance at thresholds 8, 16 and 32 but not at 4. Repeated subsampling changed both the strength of the expansion versus patch-test correlation and the threshold at which that correlation became significant. DPC sensitization did not change how many TCRs were above 1 in 1000 frequency, and no evidence was found of alterations in global repertoire structure.

This specimen's time point label, interpreted: patch test 1, 2 weeks after DPC sensitization. The meaning of the sample's treatment or condition label: therapeutic diphenylcyclopropenone sensitization with weekly scalp DPC. Blood at each patch-test visit was drawn before the patch test was applied. Eligible patients were aged 18 to 70, diagnosed with alopecia, deemed suitable for DPC therapy, and excluded if pregnant. Unfractionated whole blood was collected in Tempus Blood RNA tubes, and total RNA was extracted from that blood. This clonotype was observed a few times. What this receptor recognizes is not known. No base quality values were provided; no much bigger clone lies one nucleotide off. The library was built by means of RACE. Sequenced using a NextSeq 500. During library preparation, unique molecular identifiers were attached to individual cDNA molecules so that TCRs could be counted in a quantitative, reproducible way. From each blood RNA sample, both TCR alpha and TCR beta chains were sequenced. The authors processed their data as follows. Samples had a median of about 96,000 TCRs, with a range from 23,224 to 690,600. The Decombinator software suite was used to annotate the V, J and CDR3 of the TCR reads. For PS versus PT1 abundance plots, all samples were subsampled to the same number of TCRs (28,000). TCRs were defined as expanded if absent before sensitization and observed at least eight times at the 2-week time point. The raw public reads went through TCRdb reprocessing: fastp at Q25, MiXCR clone calling, in-frame beta chains kept. Rows merge per CDR3 protein into single entries with the most common DNA and genes. For this entry, the V and J calls and clone size follow TCRdb and not the study's own pipeline. The sample table holds roughly 160,000 distinct CDR3 sequences, of which about 14% were seen once. The biggest ten clones account for about 1.8% of the sample.

Including the terminal cysteine and phenylalanine, the CDR3 comprises 19 residues. Just CDR3 DNA is preserved here, 57 bases in frame from base 1. Between the V and J ends, shortened by 3 bases and 3 bases respectively, the junction contains 29 bases. CDR1 is given as DFQATT and CDR2 as SNEGSKA, both from the germline V gene (reference sequence). This sequence uses TRBV20-1 and TRBJ1-2, with TRBD1 as a weak D call on 6 bases. The source of this sequence is a woman aged 25 to 45 with alopecia areata. Some clones in this sample may be carry-over from other donors' samples. Sequences were derived from whole blood, sampled in connection with sensitization to the hapten diphenylcyclopropenone (DPC). The CDR3 reads CSASIAPFHLPGVDYGYTF. The nucleotide sequence is given as TGCAGTGCTAGTATAGCCCCGTTTCATCTCCCAGGGGTGGACTATGGCTACACCTTC.